Sequencing of this T cell receptor beta chain was carried out in a study of shared clonotypes between healthy human individuals. Repertoires were generated with immunoSEQ multiplex PCR, while TCRdb's copy carries only in-frame clones and drops some. The sample contains 1,400,000 or so clones, around 98.5% of which appear only once. Donors comprised healthy HIV-negative adults lacking recent acute infections or vaccinations. In the CD4+ fraction, cells were divided into CD45RA+ naive and CD45RA-negative memory subsets. V shed 3 bases and J shed 7 bases, with 16 bases lying between them. The CDR3 contains 15 residues. In germline, CDR1 is KGHSH, CDR2 LQKENI.

The specimen sequenced was naive CD4+ T cells sorted from blood. Subset in this sample: CD45RA+ positively selected. The sequence was collected from a man younger than 45 in good health. V usage is TRBV18 and J usage is TRBJ2-1; D possibly corresponds to TRBD2 (7 bases). The CDR3 region is CASSPAAGAQNEQFF. CDR3 DNA: TGTGCCAGCTCACCGGCCGCGGGGGCGCAGAATGAGCAGTTCTTC.